The 14 T cell receptor beta chains below come from one sample, sequenced in a study of blood T cell repertoires in COVID-19. The table came from immunoSEQ multiplex PCR; TCRdb's copy has only in-frame clones and leaves some out. The sample lists roughly 76,000 clones; roughly four fifths were seen once. The specimen was peripheral blood. The receptors originated from a man between 65 and 85 years old with acute or convalescent COVID-19.

The V gene is TRBV2, the J gene TRBJ2-5; D uncertain. The CDR3 spans 12 residues. V lost 7 bases, J lost 4 bases, and 10 bases lay in between. Looked up from germline, CDR1 is SNHLY and CDR2 is FYNNEI. The DNA of the CDR3 is TGTGCCAGCAAAGACTTACTAGAGACCCAGTACTTC. This encodes CASKDLLETQYF.

This clone turned up a few times. The chain links TRBV5-1 to TRBJ1-1, with D tentatively TRBD1 (6 bases). CDR1 and CDR2 (germline): SGHRS, YFSETQ. CDR3 size: 13 residues. Between the trimmed V and J ends, which lost 0 bases and 4 bases, there was a span of 7 bases. CDR3 sequence: CASSLGGPTEAFF. The CDR3 DNA follows: TGCGCCAGCAGCTTGGGGGGGCCCACTGAAGCTTTCTTT.

The V and J genes are TRBV6-5 and TRBJ1-6; D is perhaps TRBD1 (5 bases). Germline V gives CDR1 MNHEY, CDR2 SVGAGI. V dropped 2 bases and J dropped 9 bases, with 8 bases sitting between them. This CDR3 has 13 amino acids. CDR3 region: CASSYQGLSPLHF. Here the CDR3 DNA reads TGTGCCAGCAGTTACCAGGGACTTTCACCCCTCCACTTT.

The rearrangement links TRBV3-1 (or the pseudogene TRBV3-2) to TRBJ2-3; TRBD2 might be the D (5 bases). Trimming stripped 4 bases from V and 0 bases from J, with 17 bases between. Per the germline V gene, CDR1 is LGHDT and CDR2 is YNNKEL (reference sequence). The length of the CDR3 is 17 residues. CDR3 in amino acids: CASSPGVGPTSTDTQYF. CDR3 nucleotide sequence: TGTGCCAGCAGCCCCGGGGTGGGTCCCACTAGCACAGATACGCAGTATTTT.

The chain has TRBV28 and TRBJ1-5; 7 nucleotides line up with TRBD1. After removal of 7 bases from V and 2 bases from J, the junction contained 8 bases not matched to a gene. The CDR3 runs to 15 residues. CDR1 MDHEN and CDR2 SYDVKM come from the germline V gene. CDR3 coding DNA: TGTGCCAGCACCTCTAGGGGGCAGGGCAATCAGCCCCAGCATTTT. It specifies CASTSRGQGNQPQHF.

The gene calls are TRBV28 and TRBJ1-5; tentative D call: TRBD1 (6 bases). The length of the CDR3 is 16 residues. V was trimmed by 6 bases and J by 1 base, leaving 16 bases between them. Germline V CDR1 and CDR2: MDHEN, SYDVKM. The CDR3 nucleotides are TGTGCCAGCAGAGCCCCAGGGGAATTAAGCAATCAGCCCCAGCATTTT. Protein sequence: CASRAPGELSNQPQHF.

This chain uses TRBV7-9 with TRBJ2-3; 7 bases line up with TRBD2. Germline CDR1 reads SEHNR; CDR2 reads FQNEAQ (reference sequence). V lost 7 bases to trimming and J lost 2 bases; unmatched junction nucleotides: 3. The CDR3 loop spans 13 amino acids. CDR3 nucleotides: TGTGCCAGCACTAGCGGATCCACAGATACGCAGTATTTT. It is translated as CASTSGSTDTQYF.

This clone was detected only a few times. The CDR3 DNA follows: TGTGCCAGCAGTTATGGGACAGGGTACAATGGCTACACCTTC. It codes for CASSYGTGYNGYTF. The chain employs TRBV6-6 and TRBJ1-2, with 9 bases lining up with TRBD1. In germline, CDR1 is MNHNY, CDR2 SVGAGI (reference sequence). V lost 3 bases to trimming and J lost 6 bases; unmatched junction nucleotides: 5. This CDR3 has 14 residues.

The chain recombines TRBV5-4 with TRBJ2-1; perhaps TRBD2 as D (6 bases). The CDR3 loop spans 16 amino acids. From germline, CDR1 is SGHNT and CDR2 YYREEE (reference sequence). Deletions cut 5 bases from V and 0 bases from J, with 15 bases between. This CDR3 is CASSPQGGRSYNEQFF. The CDR3 DNA is TGTGCCAGCAGTCCCCAGGGAGGCCGCTCCTACAATGAGCAGTTCTTC.

The chain is built from TRBV2 and TRBJ1-3; D remains ambiguous. CDR1 is SNHLY, CDR2 FYNNEI, per germline. With 8 bases removed from V and 0 bases from J, the gap between germline ends came to 17 bases. CDR3 length equals 16 residues. CDR3 coding DNA: TGTGCCAGCGATTTATCGGAGGAAAGCTCTGGAAACACCATATATTTT. It is translated as CASDLSEESSGNTIYF.

The chain recombines TRBV19 with TRBJ2-2; perhaps TRBD2 as D (6 bases). V was cut by 2 bases and J by 5 bases, with 12 bases left in between. The CDR3 extends over 15 amino acids. Germline-derived CDR1 and CDR2 are LNHDA and SQIVND (reference sequence). CDR3 protein: CASSIQAGGTGELFF. DNA of the CDR3: TGTGCCAGTAGTATACAGGCCGGAGGGACCGGGGAGCTGTTTTTT.

This chain links TRBV29-1 with TRBJ1-1, with 8 positions matching TRBD1. The CDR3 covers 15 residues. The V gene's germline CDR1 is SQVTM and CDR2 ANQGSEA. J lost 2 bases, V lost 6 bases, and 11 bases had no gene match. CDR3 sequence: CSVPGGQVSNTEAFF. The CDR3 region has the DNA TGCAGCGTCCCCGGGGGACAGGTCAGTAACACTGAAGCTTTCTTT.

This clone has only one observation. Other nucleotide sequences in the sample specify the same CDR3. V is TRBV27 and J is TRBJ2-5, with 10 bases lining up with TRBD1. The trim removed 5 bases at V and 5 bases at J, leaving 8 bases unmatched. The CDR3 sequence is 15 residues long. The germline CDR1 and CDR2 sequences are MNHEY and SMNVEV (reference sequence). CDR3 region: CASSPGTGVGETQYF. In nucleotides, the CDR3 is TGTGCCAGCAGTCCAGGGACAGGGGTGGGCGAGACCCAGTACTTC.

The CDR3 region has the DNA TGTGCCACCCGCCAGGGCGGGAACTACAATGAGCAGTTCTTC. It encodes CATRQGGNYNEQFF. The chain has TRBV24-1 and TRBJ2-1; D is perhaps TRBD2 (6 bases). V lost 9 bases and J 3 bases, leaving 14 bases between the germline ends. CDR1 and CDR2 from the germline V gene are KGHDR and SFDVKD. The CDR3 runs to 14 residues.